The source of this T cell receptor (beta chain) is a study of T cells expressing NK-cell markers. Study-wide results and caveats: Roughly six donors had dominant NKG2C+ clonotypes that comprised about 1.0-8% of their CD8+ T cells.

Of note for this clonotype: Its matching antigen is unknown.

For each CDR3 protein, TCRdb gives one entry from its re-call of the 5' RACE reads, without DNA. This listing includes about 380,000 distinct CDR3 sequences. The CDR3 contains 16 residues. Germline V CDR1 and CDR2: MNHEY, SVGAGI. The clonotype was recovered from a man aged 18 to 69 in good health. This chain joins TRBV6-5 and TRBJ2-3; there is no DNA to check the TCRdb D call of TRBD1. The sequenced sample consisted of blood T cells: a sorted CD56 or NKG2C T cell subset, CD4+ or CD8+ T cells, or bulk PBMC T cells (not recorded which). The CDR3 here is CASRRGQYIITDTQYF.